This TCR beta chain was sequenced during a study of blood T cell repertoires in COVID-19. TCRdb's table, derived via immunoSEQ multiplex PCR, lists solely in-frame clones and lacks some. In the table there are almost 250,000 clones, approximately 90% of which are singletons. This CDR3 is built from 15 residues. V was clipped by 0 bases and J by 8 bases, with 16 bases between them. Germline CDR1 LNHNV, CDR2 YYDKDF (reference sequence). A single count supports this clone. The V and J genes are TRBV15 and TRBJ1-1; D may be TRBD1 (6 bases). This clonotype was sampled from a woman under 40 who had recovered from COVID-19. Sequencing was done on a sample of PBMCs or T cells enriched from blood (not recorded which). CDR3 nucleotides: TGTGCCACCAGCAGAGATCGAGGCACCGGGACAGAAGCTTTCTTT. Translating it yields CATSRDRGTGTEAFF. The full variable domain, in which reference TRBV15 and TRBJ1-1 provide the parts outside the CDR3, is DAMVIQNPRYQVTQFGKPVTLSCSQTLNHNVMYWYQQKSSQAPKLLFHYYDKDFNNEADTPDNFQSRRPNTSFCFLDIRSPGLGDTAMYLCATSRDRGTGTEAFFGQGTRLTVV.